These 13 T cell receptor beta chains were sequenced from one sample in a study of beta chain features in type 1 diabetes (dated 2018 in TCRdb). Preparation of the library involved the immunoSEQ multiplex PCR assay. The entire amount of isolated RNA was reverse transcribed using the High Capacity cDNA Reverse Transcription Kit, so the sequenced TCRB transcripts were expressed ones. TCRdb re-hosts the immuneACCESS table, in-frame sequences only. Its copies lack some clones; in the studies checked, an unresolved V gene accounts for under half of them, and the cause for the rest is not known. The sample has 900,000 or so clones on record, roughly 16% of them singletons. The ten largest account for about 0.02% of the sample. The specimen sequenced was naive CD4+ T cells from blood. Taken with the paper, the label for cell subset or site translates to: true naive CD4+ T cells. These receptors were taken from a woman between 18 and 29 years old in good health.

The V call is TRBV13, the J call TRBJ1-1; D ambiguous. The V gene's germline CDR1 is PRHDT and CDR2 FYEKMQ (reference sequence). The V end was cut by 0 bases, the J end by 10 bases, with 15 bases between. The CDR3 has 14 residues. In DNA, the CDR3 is TGTGCCAGCAGCTTAGGCCGACTGGCCGGCGGAGCTTTCTTT. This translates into CASSLGRLAGGAFF.

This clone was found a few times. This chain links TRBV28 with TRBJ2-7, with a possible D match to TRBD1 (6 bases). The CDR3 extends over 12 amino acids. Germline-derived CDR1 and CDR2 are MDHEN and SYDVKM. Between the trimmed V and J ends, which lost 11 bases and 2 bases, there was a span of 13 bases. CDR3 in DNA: TGTGCCGGATCAGACAGGACCTACGAGCAGTACTTC. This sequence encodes CAGSDRTYEQYF.

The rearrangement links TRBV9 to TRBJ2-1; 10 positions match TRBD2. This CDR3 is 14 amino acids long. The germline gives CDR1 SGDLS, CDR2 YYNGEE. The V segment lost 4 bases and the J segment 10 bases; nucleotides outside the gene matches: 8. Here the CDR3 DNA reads TGTGCCAGCAGCTCCCGGACTAGCGGAAGCGAGCAGTTCTTC. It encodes CASSSRTSGSEQFF.

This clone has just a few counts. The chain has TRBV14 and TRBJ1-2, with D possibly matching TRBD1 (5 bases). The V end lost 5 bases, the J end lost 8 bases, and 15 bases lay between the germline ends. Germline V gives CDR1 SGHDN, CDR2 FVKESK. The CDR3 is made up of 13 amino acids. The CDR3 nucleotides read TGTGCCAGCAGCGAAGTGGGGGGAGAAGGCTACACCTTC. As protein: CASSEVGGEGYTF.

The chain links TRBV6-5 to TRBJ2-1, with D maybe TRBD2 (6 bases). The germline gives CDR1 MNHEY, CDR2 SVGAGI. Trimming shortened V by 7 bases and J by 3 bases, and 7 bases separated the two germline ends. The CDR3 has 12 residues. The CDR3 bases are TGTGCCAGCAAGGGACTCTACAATGAGCAGTTCTTC. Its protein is CASKGLYNEQFF.

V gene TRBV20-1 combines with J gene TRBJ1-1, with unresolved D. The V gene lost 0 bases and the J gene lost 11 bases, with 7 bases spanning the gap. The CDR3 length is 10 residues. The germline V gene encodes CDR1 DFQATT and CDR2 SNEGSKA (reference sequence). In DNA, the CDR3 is TGCAGTGCTAGAGATGAGTCGGCTTTCTTT. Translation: CSARDESAFF.

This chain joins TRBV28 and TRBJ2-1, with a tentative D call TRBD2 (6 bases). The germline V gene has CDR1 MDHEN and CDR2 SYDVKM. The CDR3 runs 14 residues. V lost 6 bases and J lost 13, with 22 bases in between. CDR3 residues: CASRPTSGTLSQFF. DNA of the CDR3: TGTGCCAGCAGACCAACATCCGGGACTCTGTCTCAGTTCTTC. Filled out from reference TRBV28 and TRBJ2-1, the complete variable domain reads DVKVTQSSRYLVKRTGEKVFLECVQDMDHENMFWYRQDPGLGLRLIYFSYDVKMKEKGDIPEGYSVSREKKERFSLILESASTNQTSMYLCASRPTSGTLSQFFGPGTRLTVL.

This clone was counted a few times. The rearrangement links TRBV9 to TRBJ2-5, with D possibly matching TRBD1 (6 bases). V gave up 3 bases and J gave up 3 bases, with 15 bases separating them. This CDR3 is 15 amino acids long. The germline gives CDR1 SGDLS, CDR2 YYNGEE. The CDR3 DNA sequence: TGTGCCAGCAGCGCGATCGGACAGCCCAAAGAGACCCAGTACTTC. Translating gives CASSAIGQPKETQYF.

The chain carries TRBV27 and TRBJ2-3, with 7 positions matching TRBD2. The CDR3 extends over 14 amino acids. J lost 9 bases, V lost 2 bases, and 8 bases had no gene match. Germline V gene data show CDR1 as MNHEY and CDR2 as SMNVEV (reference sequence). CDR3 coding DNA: TGTGCCAGCAGTTTAGGGTTTGCGGGAGACACGCAGTATTTT. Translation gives CASSLGFAGDTQYF.

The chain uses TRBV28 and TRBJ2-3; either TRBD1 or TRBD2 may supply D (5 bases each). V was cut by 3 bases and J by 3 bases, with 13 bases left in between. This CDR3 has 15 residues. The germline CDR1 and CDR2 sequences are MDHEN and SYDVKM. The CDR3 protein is CASSFAGRGTDTQYF. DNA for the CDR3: TGTGCCAGCAGTTTCGCAGGGCGAGGGACAGATACGCAGTATTTT.

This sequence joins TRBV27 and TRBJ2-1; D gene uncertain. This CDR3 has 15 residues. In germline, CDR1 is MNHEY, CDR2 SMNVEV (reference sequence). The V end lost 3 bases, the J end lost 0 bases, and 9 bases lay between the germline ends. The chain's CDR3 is CASSFYGSSYNEQFF. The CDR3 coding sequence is TGTGCCAGCAGTTTCTACGGTAGCTCCTACAATGAGCAGTTCTTC.

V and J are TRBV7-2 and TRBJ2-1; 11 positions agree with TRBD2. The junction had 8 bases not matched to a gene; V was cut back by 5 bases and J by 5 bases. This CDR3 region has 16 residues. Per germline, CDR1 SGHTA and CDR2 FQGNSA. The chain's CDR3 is CASSPGTSGINNEQFF. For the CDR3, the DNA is TGTGCCAGCAGCCCGGGGACTAGCGGAATTAACAATGAGCAGTTCTTC.

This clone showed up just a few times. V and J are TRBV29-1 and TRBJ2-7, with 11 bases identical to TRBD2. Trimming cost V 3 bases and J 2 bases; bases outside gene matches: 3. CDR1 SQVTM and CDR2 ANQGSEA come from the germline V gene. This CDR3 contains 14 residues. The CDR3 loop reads CSVDGTSGTYEQYF. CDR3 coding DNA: TGCAGCGTTGACGGGACTAGCGGAACCTACGAGCAGTACTTC.